This TCR beta chain is from a study of T cell responses to AZD1222 COVID-19 vaccine. Study as a whole: Pooling of second doses given at about 4 or about 12 weeks was done.

Profiled with immunoSEQ multiplex PCR; TCRdb holds only in-frame clones, not every one. The sample yields approximately 67,000 clones, roughly 84% seen once. Regarding the study as a whole: It should be noted that donors were predominantly white British and more often female, and clonal diversity was possibly underestimated.

Trimming pared 3 bases from V and 3 bases from J, leaving 12 bases between. The CDR3 extends over 15 amino acids. Germline V lookup: CDR1 LNHDA, CDR2 SQIVND (reference sequence). Concerning this clone: Its cognate antigen is unknown.

The chain employs TRBV19 and TRBJ2-1; possible D gene TRBD2, 6 bases. The sequencing used peripheral blood, collected on day 0 of AZD1222 vaccination. This receptor was obtained from an adult in good health. This CDR3 is CASSITGGNYNEQFF. The CDR3 region has the DNA TGTGCCAGTAGTATCACCGGGGGAAACTACAATGAGCAGTTCTTC. The full variable domain, rest sourced from reference TRBV19 and TRBJ2-1, is DGGITQSPKYLFRKEGQNVTLSCEQNLNHDAMYWYRQDPGQGLRLIYYSQIVNDFQKGDIAEGYSVSREKKESFPLTVTSAQKNPTAFYLCASSITGGNYNEQFFGPGTRLTVL.